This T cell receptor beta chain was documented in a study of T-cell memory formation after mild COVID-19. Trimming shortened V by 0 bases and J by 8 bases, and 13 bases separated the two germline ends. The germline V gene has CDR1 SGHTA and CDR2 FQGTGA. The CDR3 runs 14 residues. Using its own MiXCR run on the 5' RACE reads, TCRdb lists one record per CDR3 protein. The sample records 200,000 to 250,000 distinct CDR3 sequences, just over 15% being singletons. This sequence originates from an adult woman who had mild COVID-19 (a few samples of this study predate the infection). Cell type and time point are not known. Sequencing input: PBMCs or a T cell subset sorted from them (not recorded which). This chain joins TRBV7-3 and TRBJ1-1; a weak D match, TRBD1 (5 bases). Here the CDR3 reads CASSLTRTNPEAFF. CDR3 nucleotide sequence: TGTGCCAGCAGCTTAACCCGGACAAACCCGGAAGCTTTCTTT.